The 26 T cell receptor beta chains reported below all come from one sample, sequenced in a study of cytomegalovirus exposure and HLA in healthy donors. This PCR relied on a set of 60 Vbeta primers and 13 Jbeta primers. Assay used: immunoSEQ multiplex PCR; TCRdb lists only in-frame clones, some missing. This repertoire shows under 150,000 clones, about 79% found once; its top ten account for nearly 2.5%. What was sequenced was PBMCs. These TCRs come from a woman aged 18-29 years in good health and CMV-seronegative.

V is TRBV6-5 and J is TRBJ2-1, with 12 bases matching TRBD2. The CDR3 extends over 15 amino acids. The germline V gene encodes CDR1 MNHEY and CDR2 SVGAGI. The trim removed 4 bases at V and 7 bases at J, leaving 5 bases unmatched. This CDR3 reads CASSSNGLAGNEQFF. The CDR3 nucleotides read TGTGCCAGCAGTTCCAATGGACTAGCGGGGAATGAGCAGTTCTTC.

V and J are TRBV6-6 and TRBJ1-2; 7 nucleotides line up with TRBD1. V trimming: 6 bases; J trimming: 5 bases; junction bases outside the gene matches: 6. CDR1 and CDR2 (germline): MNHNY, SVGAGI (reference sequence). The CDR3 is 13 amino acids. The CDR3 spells CASSPGQDYGYTF. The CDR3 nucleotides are TGTGCCAGCAGCCCCGGACAGGATTATGGCTACACCTTC.

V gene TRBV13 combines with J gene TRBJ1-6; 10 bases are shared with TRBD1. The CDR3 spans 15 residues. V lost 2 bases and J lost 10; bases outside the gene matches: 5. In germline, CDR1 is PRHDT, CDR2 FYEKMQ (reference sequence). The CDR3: CASSLSGTGVSPLHF. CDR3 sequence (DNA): TGTGCCAGCAGCTTATCCGGGACAGGGGTGTCACCCCTCCACTTT.

CDR3 in amino acids: CATVADGTDTQYF. Here the CDR3 DNA reads TGTGCCACCGTAGCGGACGGGACAGATACGCAGTATTTT. V usage is TRBV6-5 and J usage is TRBJ2-3, with D possibly matching TRBD2 (6 bases). The V end was cut by 10 bases, the J end by 3 bases, with 14 bases between. The CDR3 spans 13 residues. Germline V gene sequence: CDR1 MNHEY, CDR2 SVGAGI.

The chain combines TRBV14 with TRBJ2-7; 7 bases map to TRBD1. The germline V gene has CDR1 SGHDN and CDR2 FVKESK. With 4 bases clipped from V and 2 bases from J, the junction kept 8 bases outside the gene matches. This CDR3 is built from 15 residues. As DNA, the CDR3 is TGTGCCAGCAGCCGACCCGGGACAGCAACCTACGAGCAGTACTTC. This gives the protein CASSRPGTATYEQYF.

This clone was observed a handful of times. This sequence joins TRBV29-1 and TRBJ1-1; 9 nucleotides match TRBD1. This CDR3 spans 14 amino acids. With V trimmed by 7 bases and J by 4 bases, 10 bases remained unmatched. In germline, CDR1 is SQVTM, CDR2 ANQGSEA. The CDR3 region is CSGRDRVASTEAFF. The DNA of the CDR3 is TGCAGCGGCCGGGACAGGGTCGCGAGCACTGAAGCTTTCTTT.

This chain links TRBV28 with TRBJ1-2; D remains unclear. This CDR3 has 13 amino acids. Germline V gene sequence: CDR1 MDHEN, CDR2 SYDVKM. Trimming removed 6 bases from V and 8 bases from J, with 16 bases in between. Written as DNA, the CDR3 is TGTGCCAGCAGGCCCGGGTTTTTCTTGGGCTACACCTTC. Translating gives CASRPGFFLGYTF.

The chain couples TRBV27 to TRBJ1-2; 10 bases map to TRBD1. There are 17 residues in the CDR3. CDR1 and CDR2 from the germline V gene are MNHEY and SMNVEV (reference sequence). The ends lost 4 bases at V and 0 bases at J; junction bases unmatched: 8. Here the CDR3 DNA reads TGTGCCAGCAGTTCCACGACAGGGGGCCCTTCTAACTATGGCTACACCTTC. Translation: CASSSTTGGPSNYGYTF.

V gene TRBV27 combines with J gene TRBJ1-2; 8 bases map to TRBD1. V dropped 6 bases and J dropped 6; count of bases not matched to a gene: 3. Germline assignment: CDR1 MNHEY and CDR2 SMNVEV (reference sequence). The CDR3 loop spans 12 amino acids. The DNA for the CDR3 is TGTGCCAGCAGCCCGACAGGGGATGGCTACACCTTC. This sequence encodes CASSPTGDGYTF.

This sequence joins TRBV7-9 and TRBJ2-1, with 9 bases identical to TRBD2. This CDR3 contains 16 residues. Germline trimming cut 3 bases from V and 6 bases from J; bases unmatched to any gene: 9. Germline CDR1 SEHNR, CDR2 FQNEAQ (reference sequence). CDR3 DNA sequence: TGTGCCAGCAGCTTCCCCATAGCGGGAGAGGTCAATGAGCAGTTCTTC. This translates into CASSFPIAGEVNEQFF.

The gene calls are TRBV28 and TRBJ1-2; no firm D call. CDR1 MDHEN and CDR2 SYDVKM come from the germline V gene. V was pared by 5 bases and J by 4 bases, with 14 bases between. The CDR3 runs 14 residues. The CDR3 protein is CASSHPSGAYGYTF. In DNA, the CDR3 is TGTGCCAGCAGTCACCCGTCCGGAGCCTATGGCTACACCTTC.

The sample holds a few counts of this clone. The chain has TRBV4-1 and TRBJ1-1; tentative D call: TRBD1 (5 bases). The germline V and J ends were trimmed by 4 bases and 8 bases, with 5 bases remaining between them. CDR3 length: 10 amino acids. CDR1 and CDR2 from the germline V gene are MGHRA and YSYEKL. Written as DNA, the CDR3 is TGCGCCAGCAGCCGGACAGAAGCTTTCTTT. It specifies CASSRTEAFF.

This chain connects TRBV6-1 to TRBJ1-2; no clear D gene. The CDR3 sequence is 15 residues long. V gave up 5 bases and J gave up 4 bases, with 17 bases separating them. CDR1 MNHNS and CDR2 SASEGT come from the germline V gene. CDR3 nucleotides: TGTGCCAGCAGTCCAGGAGAGGGTGTGGGCTATGGCTACACCTTC. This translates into CASSPGEGVGYGYTF.

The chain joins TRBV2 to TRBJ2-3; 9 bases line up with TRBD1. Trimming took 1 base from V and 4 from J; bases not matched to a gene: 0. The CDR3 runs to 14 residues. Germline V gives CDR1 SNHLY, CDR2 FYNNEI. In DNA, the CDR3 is TGTGCCAGCAGTGAAGGGACAGGGGCAGATACGCAGTATTTT. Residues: CASSEGTGADTQYF.

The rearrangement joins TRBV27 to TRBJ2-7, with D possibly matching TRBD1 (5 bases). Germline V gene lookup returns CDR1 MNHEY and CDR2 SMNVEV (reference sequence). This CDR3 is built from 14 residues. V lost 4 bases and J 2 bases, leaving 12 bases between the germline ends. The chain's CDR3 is CASSWGSHAYEQYF. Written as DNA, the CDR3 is TGTGCCAGCAGTTGGGGCAGCCACGCCTACGAGCAGTACTTC.

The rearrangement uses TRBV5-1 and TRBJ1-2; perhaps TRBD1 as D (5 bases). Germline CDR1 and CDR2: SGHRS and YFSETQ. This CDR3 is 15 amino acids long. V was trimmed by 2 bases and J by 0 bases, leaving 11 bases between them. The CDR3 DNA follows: TGCGCCAGCAGCTTAGCACAGGCAGCTAACTATGGCTACACCTTC. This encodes CASSLAQAANYGYTF.

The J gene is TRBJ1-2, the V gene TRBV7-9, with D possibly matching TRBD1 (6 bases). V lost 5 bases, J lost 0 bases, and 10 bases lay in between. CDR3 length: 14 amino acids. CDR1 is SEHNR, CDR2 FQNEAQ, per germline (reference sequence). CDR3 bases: TGTGCCAGCAGCAAACAGGGTTCTAACTATGGCTACACCTTC. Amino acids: CASSKQGSNYGYTF.

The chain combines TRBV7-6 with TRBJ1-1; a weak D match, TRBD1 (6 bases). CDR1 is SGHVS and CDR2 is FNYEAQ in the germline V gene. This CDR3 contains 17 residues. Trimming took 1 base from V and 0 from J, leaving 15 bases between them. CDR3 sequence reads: CASSLVTGGAMNTEAFF. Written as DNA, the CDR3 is TGTGCCAGCAGCTTAGTAACGGGGGGGGCGATGAACACTGAAGCTTTCTTT.

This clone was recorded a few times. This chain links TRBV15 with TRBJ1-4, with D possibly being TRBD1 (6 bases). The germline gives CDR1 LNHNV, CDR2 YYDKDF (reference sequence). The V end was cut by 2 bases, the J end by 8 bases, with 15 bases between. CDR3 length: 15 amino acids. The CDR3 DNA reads TGTGCCACCAGCAGACGCCCCGGGACAAACGAAAAACTGTTTTTT. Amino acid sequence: CATSRRPGTNEKLFF.

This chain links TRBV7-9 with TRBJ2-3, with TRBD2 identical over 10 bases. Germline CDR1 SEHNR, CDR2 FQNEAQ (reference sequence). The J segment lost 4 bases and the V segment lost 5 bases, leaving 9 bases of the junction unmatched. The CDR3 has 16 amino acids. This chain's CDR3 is CASSPRAGGLPDTQYF. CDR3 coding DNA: TGTGCCAGCAGCCCTCGAGCGGGGGGGCTGCCAGATACGCAGTATTTT. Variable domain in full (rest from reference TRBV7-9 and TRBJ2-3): DTGVSQNPRHKITKRGQNVTFRCDPISEHNRLYWYRQTLGQGPEFLTYFQNEAQLEKSRLLSDRFSAERPKGSFSTLEIQRTEQGDSAMYLCASSPRAGGLPDTQYFGPGTRLTVL.

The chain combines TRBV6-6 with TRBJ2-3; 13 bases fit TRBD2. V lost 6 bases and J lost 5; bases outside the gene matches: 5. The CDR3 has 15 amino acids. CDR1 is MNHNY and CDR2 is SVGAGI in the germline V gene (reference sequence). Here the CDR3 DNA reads TGTGCCAGCAGCGGACTAGCGGGAGTGAAAGATACGCAGTATTTT. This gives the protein CASSGLAGVKDTQYF.

The CDR3 DNA is TGTGCCAGTAGTATAGGTGGACTAGCGGGAGGTGAGCAGTTCTTC. This gives the protein CASSIGGLAGGEQFF. The chain employs TRBV19 and TRBJ2-1; 14 positions match TRBD2. In germline, CDR1 is LNHDA, CDR2 SQIVND (reference sequence). The CDR3 loop spans 15 amino acids. The J segment lost 9 bases and the V segment lost 1 base, leaving 2 bases of the junction unmatched.

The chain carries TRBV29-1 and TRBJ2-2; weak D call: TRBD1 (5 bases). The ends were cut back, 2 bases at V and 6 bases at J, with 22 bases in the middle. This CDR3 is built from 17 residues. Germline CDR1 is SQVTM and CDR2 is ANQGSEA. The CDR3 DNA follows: TGCAGCGTTGAATTCATAGGCGGACAATCCCGGCCCGGGGAGCTGTTTTTT. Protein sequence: CSVEFIGGQSRPGELFF.

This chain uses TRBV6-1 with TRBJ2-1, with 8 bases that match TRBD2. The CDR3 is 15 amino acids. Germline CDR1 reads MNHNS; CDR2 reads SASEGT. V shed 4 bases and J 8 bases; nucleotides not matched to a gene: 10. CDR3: CASSVARGVDDEQFF. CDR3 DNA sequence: TGTGCCAGCAGTGTGGCGCGGGGGGTGGACGATGAGCAGTTCTTC.

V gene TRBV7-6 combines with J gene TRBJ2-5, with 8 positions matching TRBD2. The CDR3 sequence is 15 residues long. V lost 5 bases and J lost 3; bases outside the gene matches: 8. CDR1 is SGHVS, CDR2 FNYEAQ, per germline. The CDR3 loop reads CASSPSGGPEETQYF. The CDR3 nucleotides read TGTGCCAGCAGCCCCTCGGGGGGGCCTGAAGAGACCCAGTACTTC.

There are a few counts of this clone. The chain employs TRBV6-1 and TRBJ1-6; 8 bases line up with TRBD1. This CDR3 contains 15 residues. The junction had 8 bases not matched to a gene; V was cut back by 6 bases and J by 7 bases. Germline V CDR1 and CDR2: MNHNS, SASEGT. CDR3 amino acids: CASRLDRGGNSPLHF. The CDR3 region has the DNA TGTGCCAGCAGACTTGACAGGGGAGGGAATTCACCCCTCCACTTT.